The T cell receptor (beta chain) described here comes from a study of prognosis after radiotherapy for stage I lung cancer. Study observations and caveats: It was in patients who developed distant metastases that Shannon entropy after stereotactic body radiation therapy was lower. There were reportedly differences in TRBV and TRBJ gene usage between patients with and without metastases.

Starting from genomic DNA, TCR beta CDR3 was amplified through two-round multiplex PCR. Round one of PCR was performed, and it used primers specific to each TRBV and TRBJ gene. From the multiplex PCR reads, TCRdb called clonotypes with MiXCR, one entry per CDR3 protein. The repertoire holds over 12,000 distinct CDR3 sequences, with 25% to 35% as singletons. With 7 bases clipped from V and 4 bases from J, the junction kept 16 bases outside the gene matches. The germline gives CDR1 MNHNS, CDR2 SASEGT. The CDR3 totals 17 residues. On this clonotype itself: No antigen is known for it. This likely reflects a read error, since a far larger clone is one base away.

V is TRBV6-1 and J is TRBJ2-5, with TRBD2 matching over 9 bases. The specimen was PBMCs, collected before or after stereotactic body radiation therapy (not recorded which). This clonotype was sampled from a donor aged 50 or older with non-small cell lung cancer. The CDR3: CASKHPGGGRALETQYF. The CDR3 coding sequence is TGTGCCAGCAAACACCCTGGGGGCGGGAGGGCCCTAGAGACCCAGTACTTC.